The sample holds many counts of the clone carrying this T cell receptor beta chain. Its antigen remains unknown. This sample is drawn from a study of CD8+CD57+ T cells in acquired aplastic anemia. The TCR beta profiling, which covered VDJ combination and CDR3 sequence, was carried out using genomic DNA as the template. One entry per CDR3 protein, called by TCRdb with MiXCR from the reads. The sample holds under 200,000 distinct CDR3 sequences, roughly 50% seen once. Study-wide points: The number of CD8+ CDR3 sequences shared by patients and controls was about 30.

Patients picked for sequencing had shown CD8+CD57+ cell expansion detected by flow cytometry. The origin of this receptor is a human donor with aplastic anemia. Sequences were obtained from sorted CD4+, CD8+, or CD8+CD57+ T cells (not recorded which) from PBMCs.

The CDR3 reads CASSGGGQGNYGYTF. The CDR3 DNA follows: TGTGCCAGCAGTGGGGGGGGACAGGGAAACTATGGCTACACCTTC. The J gene is TRBJ1-2, the V gene TRBV2, with 9 bases aligning to TRBD1. CDR3 length equals 15 residues. Losses at the gene ends were 4 bases for V and 2 bases for J; bases not matched to a gene: 5. Germline assignment: CDR1 SNHLY and CDR2 FYNNEI.